One sample yielded the 25 T cell receptor beta chains listed below, sequenced in a study of OX40 agonist ivuxolimab in advanced cancers. Measured with immunoSEQ multiplex PCR; TCRdb has only the in-frame clones, and not every one. The repertoire holds under 13,000 clones, with over 70% as singletons. Sequenced here: CD4+ or CD8+ T cells sorted from blood, sampled in a trial of the OX40 agonist ivuxolimab. These TCRs come from an adult with an advanced solid tumor such as melanoma, head and neck, liver or kidney cancer.

The genes are TRBV7-9 and TRBJ1-1; no clear D gene. Germline V gene lookup returns CDR1 SEHNR and CDR2 FQNEAQ (reference sequence). There are 13 residues in the CDR3. V lost 2 bases and J lost 6, with 10 bases in between. CDR3 bases: TGTGCCAGCAGCTTAACCACATCGCCTGAAGCTTTCTTT. Its protein product is CASSLTTSPEAFF.

CDR3 in amino acids: CASSYGGTGGFF. CDR3 nucleotides: TGTGCCAGCAGTTACGGTGGGACAGGGGGGTTTTTT. The rearrangement uses TRBV6-6 and TRBJ2-2; 11 bases align to TRBD1. The germline gives CDR1 MNHNY, CDR2 SVGAGI (reference sequence). J was trimmed by 16 bases and V by 2 bases; bases with no gene match: 3. The CDR3 is 12 residues long.

The rearrangement links TRBV6-1 to TRBJ1-1; no definite D call. Germline V lookup: CDR1 MNHNS, CDR2 SASEGT. The V end lost 6 bases, the J end lost 4 bases, and 9 bases lay between the germline ends. The CDR3 sequence is 12 residues long. The CDR3 nucleotides are TGTGCCAGCAGGCCGGGGAGCACTGAAGCTTTCTTT. Translating gives CASRPGSTEAFF.

This chain links TRBV27 with TRBJ2-1, with TRBD2 as a possible D gene (6 bases). This CDR3 is 15 amino acids long. Germline CDR1 and CDR2: MNHEY and SMNVEV (reference sequence). The V gene lost 6 bases and the J gene lost 1 base, with 13 bases spanning the gap. The CDR3 sequence: CASSLGTESYNEQFF. The CDR3 nucleotides read TGTGCCAGCAGCCTGGGGACTGAATCCTACAATGAGCAGTTCTTC.

The CDR3 reads CASFDRGLYEQYF. In DNA form, the CDR3 reads TGTGCCAGTTTTGACAGAGGACTCTACGAGCAGTACTTC. This sequence joins TRBV19 and TRBJ2-7, with D perhaps TRBD1 or TRBD2 (5 bases each). The V and J ends lost 8 bases and 3 bases respectively, with 14 bases between them. CDR1 and CDR2 from the germline V gene are LNHDA and SQIVND (reference sequence). The CDR3 has 13 amino acids.

The chain carries TRBV12-5 and TRBJ2-6; D gene uncertain. This CDR3 contains 13 residues. Trimming shortened V by 5 bases and J by 4 bases, and 6 bases separated the two germline ends. Germline V lookup: CDR1 LGHNT, CDR2 FRNRAP. The CDR3 nucleotides are TGTGCTAGTGGTCGCGGAGGGGCCAACGTCCTGACTTTC. Encoded protein: CASGRGGANVLTF.

In its sample, this clone ranks as medium-sized. CDR3 in DNA: TGTGCCAGCAGAGGAGGGACCTACGAGCAGTACTTC. It is translated as CASRGGTYEQYF. This chain joins TRBV7-9 and TRBJ2-7; TRBD2 is a possible D gene (6 bases). CDR1 is SEHNR and CDR2 is FQNEAQ in the germline V gene (reference sequence). The V gene lost 6 bases and the J gene lost 2 bases, with 8 bases spanning the gap. The length of the CDR3 is 12 residues.

Within the sample, this clone is medium-sized (0.01 to 0.1%). The rearrangement links TRBV27 to TRBJ2-3, with TRBD2 as a possible D gene (6 bases). The germline gives CDR1 MNHEY, CDR2 SMNVEV (reference sequence). The CDR3 sequence is 14 residues long. Trimming cost V 8 bases and J 4 bases, with 16 bases left between them. The CDR3 DNA follows: TGTGCCAGCTCACGGGAGCAGTTCCCAGATACGCAGTATTTT. It codes for CASSREQFPDTQYF.

The chain recombines TRBV7-9 with TRBJ1-2; D possibly corresponds to TRBD1 (6 bases). This CDR3 is 16 amino acids long. Trimming removed 2 bases at V and 8 bases at J, with 21 bases between. Germline CDR1 and CDR2: SEHNR and FQNEAQ (reference sequence). The CDR3 nucleotides read TGTGCCAGCAGCTTAAACCTCTTAACAGGGACGGAGGGCTACACCTTC. Residues: CASSLNLLTGTEGYTF.

This clone is a singleton in its sample. V usage is TRBV7-2 and J usage is TRBJ2-5; possibly TRBD1 for D (5 bases). CDR1 and CDR2 from the germline V gene are SGHTA and FQGNSA. Trimming left V 5 bases short and J 5 bases short, with 12 bases between. CDR3 length: 13 residues. The CDR3 DNA reads TGTGCCAGCAGCCCTAGGGGTCTTGAGACCCAGTACTTC. Its protein is CASSPRGLETQYF.

By share of the sample, this clone is medium-sized. The rearrangement uses TRBV7-8 and TRBJ2-6; D not resolved. This CDR3 spans 17 amino acids. The germline V and J ends were trimmed by 7 bases and 0 bases, with 16 bases remaining between them. From germline, CDR1 is SGHVS and CDR2 FQNEAQ. CDR3 loop: CASTLPPEASGANVLTF. CDR3 bases: TGTGCCAGCACCCTACCCCCTGAGGCCTCTGGGGCCAACGTCCTGACTTTC. Variable domain in full (rest from reference TRBV7-8 and TRBJ2-6): GAGVSQSPRYKVAKRGQDVALRCDPISGHVSLFWYQQALGQGPEFLTYFQNEAQLDKSGLPSDRFFAERPEGSVSTLKIQRTQQEDSAVYLCASTLPPEASGANVLTFGAGSRLTVL.

Remarks on this clone: The limits of the CDR3 on the DNA are not certain, so only TCRdb's listed CDR3 is given. This chain links TRBV11-2 with TRBJ2-2. Germline lookup yields CDR1 SGHAT and CDR2 FQNNGV. The CDR3 spans 17 amino acids, including both terminal residues. CDR3 amino acids: CASTLFGPGAGTGELFF.

The chain carries TRBV5-6 and TRBJ2-5; D assignment may be TRBD1 or TRBD2 (6 bases each). CDR1 SGHDT and CDR2 YYEEEE come from the germline V gene. This CDR3 region has 16 residues. Trimming took 4 bases from V and 1 from J, leaving 17 bases between them. The CDR3 DNA is TGTGCCAGCAGCCCTATCGACGGGGGCATCCAAGAGACCCAGTACTTC. Residues: CASSPIDGGIQETQYF.

By its share, this clone is medium-sized (0.01 to 0.1%). The chain employs TRBV2 and TRBJ2-1; the match to TRBD2 covers 16 bases. There are 18 residues in the CDR3. With V trimmed by 0 bases and J by 10 bases, 9 bases remained unmatched. Germline V gives CDR1 SNHLY, CDR2 FYNNEI. CDR3 sequence reads: CASSEALGWGLAGGEQFF. In DNA, the CDR3 is TGTGCCAGCAGTGAAGCGCTGGGGTGGGGACTAGCGGGAGGGGAGCAGTTCTTC.

The chain employs TRBV6-5 and TRBJ1-2; D is undetermined. The CDR3 totals 12 residues. V lost 10 bases to trimming and J lost 8 bases, with 17 bases between them. Per germline, CDR1 MNHEY and CDR2 SVGAGI. CDR3 nucleotides: TGTGCCACCCAAGGACTGACTATGGGCTACACCTTC. Its protein is CATQGLTMGYTF.

A few counts support this clone. Here the CDR3 reads CASGPTYEQYF. Written as DNA, the CDR3 is TGTGCCAGCGGGCCAACCTACGAGCAGTACTTC. The V gene is TRBV2, the J gene TRBJ2-7; D is ambiguous. CDR1 and CDR2 from the germline V gene are SNHLY and FYNNEI. The V end was cut by 8 bases, the J end by 2 bases, with 7 bases between. The CDR3 covers 11 residues.

The chain employs TRBV23-1 and TRBJ2-2; 8 bases match TRBD2. TRBV23-1 carries the ORF label, with uncertain function. The trim removed 7 bases at V and 6 bases at J, leaving 7 bases unmatched. CDR3 length: 14 amino acids. The CDR3 loop reads CASTRTSFSGELFF. The CDR3 region has the DNA TGCGCCAGCACTAGGACTAGCTTCTCCGGGGAGCTGTTTTTT.

This clone was recorded only once. V and J are TRBV9 and TRBJ2-5, with 9 bases that match TRBD2. Unmatched junction bases numbered 1, after V lost 4 bases and J lost 3 bases. The V gene's germline CDR1 is SGDLS and CDR2 YYNGEE. CDR3 size: 13 residues. In DNA, the CDR3 is TGTGCCAGCAGCCGGACTAGCGAAGAGACCCAGTACTTC. Its protein is CASSRTSEETQYF.

J is TRBJ2-3 and V is TRBV19; possible D gene TRBD2, 5 bases. The CDR3 loop spans 16 amino acids. Germline V lookup: CDR1 LNHDA, CDR2 SQIVND (reference sequence). V was clipped by 3 bases and J by 4 bases, with 17 bases between them. The CDR3 region is CASSIPREGRADTQYF. The CDR3 region has the DNA TGTGCCAGTAGTATCCCAAGAGAGGGCCGTGCAGATACGCAGTATTTT. The variable domain in full, completed from reference TRBV19 and TRBJ2-3, reads DGGITQSPKYLFRKEGQNVTLSCEQNLNHDAMYWYRQDPGQGLRLIYYSQIVNDFQKGDIAEGYSVSREKKESFPLTVTSAQKNPTAFYLCASSIPREGRADTQYFGPGTRLTVL.

The chain joins TRBV27 to TRBJ2-1; 7 bases match TRBD2. CDR3 size: 18 residues. Germline trimming cut 3 bases from V and 7 bases from J; bases unmatched to any gene: 18. The germline CDR1 and CDR2 sequences are MNHEY and SMNVEV (reference sequence). Written as DNA, the CDR3 is TGTGCCAGCAGTTTGCTTCCCCCACTAGCGCCGGTGGGTAATGAGCAGTTCTTC. It encodes CASSLLPPLAPVGNEQFF.

This clone was recorded once. This sequence joins TRBV7-8 and TRBJ2-5, with D tentatively TRBD2 (6 bases). V lost 2 bases to trimming and J lost 5 bases, with 12 bases between them. This CDR3 has 14 residues. The germline gives CDR1 SGHVS, CDR2 FQNEAQ. The CDR3 protein is CASSLTWEAETQYF. The CDR3 DNA is TGTGCCAGCAGCTTAACTTGGGAGGCCGAGACCCAGTACTTC.

The V and J genes are TRBV7-9 and TRBJ2-5; D is possibly TRBD1 (6 bases). CDR1 SEHNR and CDR2 FQNEAQ come from the germline V gene (reference sequence). The CDR3 is 14 residues long. Trimming shortened V by 2 bases and J by 5 bases, and 12 bases separated the two germline ends. CDR3 sequence: CASSLQGLGETQYF. In DNA form, the CDR3 reads TGTGCCAGCAGCTTACAGGGGTTGGGGGAGACCCAGTACTTC.

By share of the sample, this clone is large (0.1 to 1%). V is TRBV4-2 and J is TRBJ2-7, with TRBD2 matching over 8 bases. Looked up from germline, CDR1 is LGHNA and CDR2 is YNFKEQ. This CDR3 has 16 residues. V lost 0 bases to trimming and J lost 3 bases; unmatched junction nucleotides: 7. CDR3 coding DNA: TGTGCCAGCAGCCAAGAGGAAGCGGGGGCCCGCTACGAGCAGTACTTC. Translated, it gives CASSQEEAGARYEQYF.

The gene calls are TRBV5-1 and TRBJ1-2; no definite D call. The length of the CDR3 is 11 residues. The germline V gene encodes CDR1 SGHRS and CDR2 YFSETQ. V gave up 4 bases and J gave up 8 bases, with 9 bases separating them. CDR3 sequence: CASSLEGGYTF. CDR3 DNA sequence: TGCGCCAGCAGCCTGGAAGGGGGCTACACCTTC.

The chain joins TRBV6-1 to TRBJ2-5; TRBD1 or TRBD2 may be the D gene (5 bases each). V was clipped by 6 bases and J by 5 bases, with 16 bases between them. The CDR3 loop spans 14 amino acids. The germline CDR1 and CDR2 sequences are MNHNS and SASEGT. This chain's CDR3 is CASSGDHVVETQYF. DNA for the CDR3: TGTGCCAGCAGCGGGGACCACGTAGTTGAGACCCAGTACTTC.